The rows below give T cell receptor beta chains drawn from one sample of a study of cytomegalovirus exposure and HLA in healthy donors. Measured with immunoSEQ multiplex PCR; TCRdb has only the in-frame clones, and not every one. The sample lists about 52,000 clones, about three quarters occurring once. The sample comprised PBMCs. The receptors derive from a young man in good health and CMV-seronegative. Both conserved end residues are part of each CDR3. The order of the fields is V gene, CDR3 protein.

TRBV15 CATSRDKWTEAFF
TRBV7-2 CASSILTAGTFQGYTF
TRBV7-2 CASSRGQGAKGYGYTF
TRBV7-9 CASSLRPDREALHF
TRBV28 CASGRAGTSGITGELFF
TRBV5-6 CASSPLAGPSYNEQFF
TRBV29-1 CSVEGHRGRVYEQYF
TRBV29-1 CSARTGLSVSEAFF
TRBV28 CASRTGILAEAFF
TRBV5-1 CASSSAGGNTEAFF
TRBV9 CASSTRGSGLRETQYF
TRBV28 CASSQTIDRRYEQYF
TRBV29-1 CSVAQDRVQTQYF
TRBV5-1 CASSLGGTSGRTDTQYF
TRBV30 CAWSTDRGVTSFTGELFF
TRBV7-8 CASSLAHRDYEQYF
TRBV6-8 CASSLRTGSYSPLHF
TRBV29-1 CSVARTVSTDTQYF
TRBV10-3 CAISPGGPGYTF
TRBV5-4 CASSLVASGNEQFF
TRBV5-1 CASRDLNSEGEQFF
TRBV7-2 CASSLAVLAGEVETQYF
TRBV18 CASSPRNGASSYEQYF
TRBV25-1 CASSESGFQETQYF
TRBV7-2 CASSFGTRGEQYF
TRBV4-3 CASSQHSGYEQYF
TRBV29-1 CSVASLAGGSYEQYF
TRBV11-2 CASSLVPGGETQYF
TRBV7-2 CASSLDGSGIKTQYF
TRBV5-1 CASSAGTGGRLGELFF
TRBV7-2 CASSRDRAGYGYTF
TRBV5-1 CASSLPGTGGKSAFF
TRBV2 CASSEALRDRGRGYTF
TRBV18 CASSPSTALSGNTIYF
TRBV6-5 CASRRDSYEQYF
TRBV15 CATSGLYEQYF